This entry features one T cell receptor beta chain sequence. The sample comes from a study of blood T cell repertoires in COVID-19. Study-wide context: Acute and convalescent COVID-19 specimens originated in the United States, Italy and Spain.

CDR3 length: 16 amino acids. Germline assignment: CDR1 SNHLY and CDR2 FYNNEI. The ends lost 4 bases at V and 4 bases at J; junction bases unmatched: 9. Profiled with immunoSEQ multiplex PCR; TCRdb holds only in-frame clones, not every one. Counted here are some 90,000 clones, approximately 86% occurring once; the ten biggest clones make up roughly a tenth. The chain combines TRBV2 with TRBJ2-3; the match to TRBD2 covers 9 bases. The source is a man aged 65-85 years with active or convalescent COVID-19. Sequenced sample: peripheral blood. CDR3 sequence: CASSVLGGGAADTQYF. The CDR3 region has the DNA TGTGCCAGCAGTGTATTGGGCGGGGGGGCAGCAGATACGCAGTATTTT.